Below, 9 T cell receptor beta chains from the same sample are listed, as sequenced in a study of monozygotic twins with cystic fibrosis. Generated by immunoSEQ multiplex PCR, the TCRdb table keeps only in-frame clones and is missing some. The profile shows around 34,000 clones, around 66% of them singletons. Sequenced input: blood. The receptors originated from a girl aged 5-17 years with cystic fibrosis.

The V and J genes are TRBV9 and TRBJ2-7; 10 nucleotides agree with TRBD2. This CDR3 comprises 17 residues. Germline V gene lookup returns CDR1 SGDLS and CDR2 YYNGEE. V lost 4 bases to trimming and J lost 4 bases; unmatched junction nucleotides: 14. CDR3 bases: TGTGCCAGCAGCCCCCGGAGCTCGACTAGCGGGCGATACGAGCAGTACTTC. Translation: CASSPRSSTSGRYEQYF.

This clone showed up just once. CDR3 sequence: CASSLGWGLGKGVNYNEQFF. The CDR3 DNA reads as TGCGCCAGCAGCTTGGGGTGGGGACTTGGTAAGGGTGTTAACTACAATGAGCAGTTCTTC. V is TRBV5-1 and J is TRBJ2-1; tentative D call: TRBD2 (6 bases). V was clipped by 0 bases and J by 3 bases, with 25 bases between them. Germline CDR1 is SGHRS and CDR2 is YFSETQ. The CDR3 is 20 amino acids. The entire variable domain, with the rest obtained from reference TRBV5-1 and TRBJ2-1, is as follows: KAGVTQTPRYLIKTRGQQVTLSCSPISGHRSVSWYQQTPGQGLQFLFEYFSETQRNKGNFPGRFSGRQFSNSRSEMNVSTLELGDSALYLCASSLGWGLGKGVNYNEQFFGPGTRLTVL.

This clone has a single count. Written as DNA, the CDR3 is TGTGCCAGCAGCGTAGAACAGGGGGTCGCCGGGGAGCTGTTTTTT. It codes for CASSVEQGVAGELFF. The rearrangement links TRBV9 to TRBJ2-2; 8 nucleotides agree with TRBD1. Looked up from germline, CDR1 is SGDLS and CDR2 is YYNGEE. V was pared by 0 bases and J by 6 bases, with 4 bases of the junction left unmatched. The CDR3 is made up of 15 amino acids.

The chain is built from TRBV5-1 and TRBJ2-2; D is uncertain. CDR3 size: 17 residues. V gave up 0 bases and J gave up 5 bases, with 17 bases separating them. The germline V gene encodes CDR1 SGHRS and CDR2 YFSETQ. DNA for the CDR3: TGCGCCAGCAGCTTGGCTCGGCAGGCGCGAGTGACCGGGGAGCTGTTTTTT. Encoded protein: CASSLARQARVTGELFF.

In its sample, this clone was seen once. The rearrangement joins TRBV9 to TRBJ2-3; TRBD2 aligns across 12 bases. V was pared by 3 bases and J by 2 bases, with 4 bases of the junction left unmatched. Per germline, CDR1 SGDLS and CDR2 YYNGEE. This CDR3 spans 16 amino acids. CDR3 nucleotides: TGTGCCAGCAGCGGACTAGCGGGAGAACACACAGATACGCAGTATTTT. Translation gives CASSGLAGEHTDTQYF. Looking up the rest from reference TRBV9 and TRBJ2-3 gives the full variable domain: DSGVTQTPKHLITATGQRVTLRCSPRSGDLSVYWYQQSLDQGLQFLIQYYNGEERAKGNILERFSAQQFPDLHSELNLSSLELGDSALYFCASSGLAGEHTDTQYFGPGTRLTVL.

This clone was seen only a few times. V gene TRBV30 combines with J gene TRBJ1-2; D might be TRBD1 (5 bases). CDR3 size: 15 residues. The germline V gene encodes CDR1 GTSNPN and CDR2 SVGIG (reference sequence). Trimming cost V 5 bases and J 2 bases, with 18 bases left between them. The CDR3, as DNA: TGTGCCTGGGCCCTAGGGGAAGATTTCAACTATGGCTACACCTTC. Its protein product is CAWALGEDFNYGYTF.

The chain has TRBV2 and TRBJ1-4; D ambiguous. Germline loops: CDR1 SNHLY, CDR2 FYNNEI. V lost 7 bases, J lost 8 bases, and 14 bases lay in between. The CDR3 spans 13 residues. CDR3 sequence: CASNRASDEKLFF. The DNA for the CDR3 is TGTGCCAGCAATCGAGCGTCGGACGAAAAACTGTTTTTT.

This clone was counted a few times. The rearrangement joins TRBV6-5 to TRBJ2-7, with 9 bases fitting TRBD1. The V gene's germline CDR1 is MNHEY and CDR2 SVGAGI. J lost 3 bases, V lost 5 bases, and 5 bases had no gene match. This CDR3 is 14 amino acids long. CDR3 sequence reads: CASSLRDRVYEQYF. In DNA, the CDR3 is TGTGCCAGCAGTCTCCGGGACAGGGTCTACGAGCAGTACTTC.

The J gene is TRBJ2-1, the V gene TRBV28; perhaps TRBD1 as D (7 bases). Germline V gives CDR1 MDHEN, CDR2 SYDVKM. The V and J ends lost 7 bases and 7 bases respectively, with 17 bases between them. This CDR3 spans 14 amino acids. CDR3: CASTPGGQLNEQFF. CDR3 sequence (DNA): TGTGCCAGCACCCCAGGGGGGCAGTTGAATGAGCAGTTCTTC.